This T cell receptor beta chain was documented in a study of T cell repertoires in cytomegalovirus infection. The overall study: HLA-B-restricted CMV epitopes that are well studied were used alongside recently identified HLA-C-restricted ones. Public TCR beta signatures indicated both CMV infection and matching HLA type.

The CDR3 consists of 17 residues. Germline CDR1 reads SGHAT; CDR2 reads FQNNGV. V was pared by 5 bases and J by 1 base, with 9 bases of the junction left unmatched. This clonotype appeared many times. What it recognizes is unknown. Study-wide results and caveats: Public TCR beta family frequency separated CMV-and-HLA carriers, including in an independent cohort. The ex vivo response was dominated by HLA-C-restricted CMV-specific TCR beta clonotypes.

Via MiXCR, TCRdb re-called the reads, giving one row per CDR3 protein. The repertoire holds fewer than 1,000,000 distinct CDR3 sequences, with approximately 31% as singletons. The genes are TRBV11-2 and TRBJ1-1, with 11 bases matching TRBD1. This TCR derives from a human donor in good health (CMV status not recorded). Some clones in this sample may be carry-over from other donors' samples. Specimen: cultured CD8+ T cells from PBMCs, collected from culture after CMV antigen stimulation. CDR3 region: CASSPWTGGVPNTEAFF. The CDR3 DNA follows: TGTGCCAGCAGCCCGTGGACAGGGGGCGTCCCGAACACTGAAGCTTTCTTT.